The 27 T cell receptor beta chains given below trace back to one sample, sequenced in a study of blood T cell repertoires in COVID-19. Method: immunoSEQ multiplex PCR; TCRdb's copy keeps in-frame clones and lacks some. The table includes under 250,000 clones, around 87% detected once. The sequenced sample was peripheral blood. The source is a woman aged 70 to 79 with active or convalescent COVID-19.

V usage is TRBV25-1 and J usage is TRBJ1-2; TRBD1 might be the D (6 bases). The CDR3 runs to 14 residues. Per the germline V gene, CDR1 is MGHDK and CDR2 is SYGVNS. V was pared by 4 bases and J by 6 bases, with 15 bases between. CDR3 sequence: CASSGHTGMHGYTF. In DNA, the CDR3 is TGTGCCAGCAGTGGCCACACAGGGATGCATGGCTACACCTTC.

The J gene is TRBJ2-2, the V gene TRBV5-1, with 7 bases lining up with TRBD1. CDR1 SGHRS and CDR2 YFSETQ come from the germline V gene. Losses at the gene ends were 2 bases for V and 5 bases for J; bases not matched to a gene: 12. The CDR3 sequence is 17 residues long. CDR3 sequence: CASSFTGDPFQTGELFF. CDR3 nucleotide sequence: TGCGCCAGCAGCTTCACAGGGGACCCGTTCCAAACCGGGGAGCTGTTTTTT.

V and J are TRBV11-2 and TRBJ2-1; 10 nucleotides agree with TRBD1. This CDR3 comprises 16 residues. V trimming: 1 base; J trimming: 4 bases; junction bases outside the gene matches: 4. Germline V gene lookup returns CDR1 SGHAT and CDR2 FQNNGV. The CDR3 region is CASSLGRTGGYNEQFF. The CDR3 region has the DNA TGTGCCAGCAGCTTAGGAAGGACAGGGGGGTACAATGAGCAGTTCTTC.

The genes are TRBV5-1 and TRBJ2-1, with 10 bases fitting TRBD1. Germline CDR1 is SGHRS and CDR2 is YFSETQ. The junction had 4 bases not matched to a gene; V was cut back by 4 bases and J by 3 bases. The CDR3 contains 15 residues. The CDR3 here is CASSVTGGDYNEQFF. CDR3 nucleotide sequence: TGCGCCAGCAGCGTGACAGGGGGCGACTACAATGAGCAGTTCTTC.

This clone appeared once. The chain is built from TRBV7-2 and TRBJ2-7; D remains ambiguous. Deletions cut 5 bases from V and 2 bases from J, with 4 bases between. The germline CDR1 and CDR2 sequences are SGHTA and FQGNSA. The CDR3 length is 11 residues. CDR3 DNA sequence: TGTGCCAGCAGCCGGGCCTACGAGCAGTACTTC. As protein: CASSRAYEQYF.

This chain uses TRBV19 with TRBJ2-3, with TRBD2 identical over 10 bases. Germline V gene data show CDR1 as LNHDA and CDR2 as SQIVND (reference sequence). This CDR3 is 15 amino acids long. Trimming took 3 bases from V and 1 from J; bases not matched to a gene: 1. The CDR3 bases are TGTGCCAGTAGTATCGGGACTAGCGGCACAGATACGCAGTATTTT. It translates to CASSIGTSGTDTQYF.

The chain couples TRBV28 to TRBJ1-2; 7 positions agree with TRBD1. CDR3 length equals 15 residues. In germline, CDR1 is MDHEN, CDR2 SYDVKM. The V gene end was trimmed by 6 bases and the J gene end by 4 bases; junction bases not matched to a gene: 11. CDR3 nucleotides: TGTGCCAGCAGCTCTAACAGGGGAAGGGGCTATGGCTACACCTTC. This translates into CASSSNRGRGYGYTF.

The rearrangement joins TRBV7-2 to TRBJ1-1, with D possibly TRBD1 on 5 matching bases. The CDR3 spans 13 residues. Trimming removed 6 bases at V and 2 bases at J, with 10 bases between. CDR1 SGHTA and CDR2 FQGNSA come from the germline V gene. The CDR3 spells CASSLRENTEAFF. Here the CDR3 DNA reads TGTGCCAGCAGTCTCAGGGAAAACACTGAAGCTTTCTTT.

The J gene is TRBJ2-7, the V gene TRBV6-1; 9 bases fit TRBD1. In germline, CDR1 is MNHNS, CDR2 SASEGT. V dropped 2 bases and J dropped 2; count of bases not matched to a gene: 4. The CDR3 loop spans 15 amino acids. In DNA, the CDR3 is TGTGCCAGCAGTGAACCCGGGACAGGGACCTACGAGCAGTACTTC. Translated: CASSEPGTGTYEQYF.

V gene TRBV10-3 combines with J gene TRBJ1-2; the D is unclear. The ends were cut back, 8 bases at V and 1 base at J, with 20 bases in the middle. CDR1 and CDR2 (germline): ENHRY, SYGVKD. The CDR3 has 16 amino acids. CDR3 residues: CAIYSLPRIFNYGYTF. DNA for the CDR3: TGTGCCATCTACTCCCTTCCGAGGATTTTTAACTATGGCTACACCTTC.

The rearrangement joins TRBV10-1 to TRBJ2-1, with 11 bases identical to TRBD2. The CDR3 runs 13 residues. Trimming removed 9 bases from V and 7 bases from J; junction bases left unmatched: 5. CDR1 and CDR2 (germline): WNHNN, SYGVQD (reference sequence). In DNA form, the CDR3 reads TGCGCCAGTTCTAGCGGGGGGAGGAATGAGCAGTTCTTC. Protein sequence: CASSSGGRNEQFF.

This clone showed up just a few times. The rearrangement links TRBV12-3 or TRBV12-4 to TRBJ1-2, with no clear D. There are 13 residues in the CDR3. Trimming removed 2 bases from V and 6 bases from J, with 10 bases in between. In DNA form, the CDR3 reads TGTGCCAGCAGTTTACGGTCCGGGGATGGCTACACCTTC. Translation: CASSLRSGDGYTF.

The V call is TRBV21-1, the J call TRBJ1-1. TRBV21-1 is an annotated pseudogene. This CDR3 region has 18 residues. The CDR3 sequence is CASSKAPVGGALGTEAFF. CDR3 nucleotides: TGTGCCAGCAGCAAAGCGCCTGTGGGGGGGGCCCTGGGCACTGAAGCTTTCTTT.

V and J are TRBV20-1 and TRBJ2-3, with D possibly TRBD2 on 7 matching bases. This CDR3 is 15 amino acids long. V was clipped by 3 bases and J by 0 bases, with 13 bases between them. Germline V gene sequence: CDR1 DFQATT, CDR2 SNEGSKA (reference sequence). CDR3 amino acids: CSASGGGPSTDTQYF. CDR3 coding DNA: TGCAGTGCTAGTGGCGGGGGCCCTAGCACAGATACGCAGTATTTT.

J is TRBJ2-2 and V is TRBV9; D may be TRBD1 (6 bases). This CDR3 is 16 amino acids long. Trimming took off 0 bases at V and 2 bases at J, with 11 bases between the two ends. Germline CDR1 is SGDLS and CDR2 is YYNGEE. The DNA of the CDR3 is TGTGCCAGCAGCGTAGGGGCAGGGGCTAACACCGGGGAGCTGTTTTTT. This codes for CASSVGAGANTGELFF.

This chain uses TRBV5-1 with TRBJ1-4; 9 positions agree with TRBD1. The CDR3 contains 14 residues. In germline, CDR1 is SGHRS, CDR2 YFSETQ. V trimming: 0 bases; J trimming: 8 bases; junction bases outside the gene matches: 2. The CDR3 coding sequence is TGCGCCAGCAGCTTGGAGGGACAGGGCGAAAAACTGTTTTTT. It encodes CASSLEGQGEKLFF.

CDR3: CATRSETVSYGYTF. CDR3 DNA sequence: TGTGCCACCCGGTCCGAGACAGTATCCTATGGCTACACCTTC. The chain employs TRBV10-3 and TRBJ1-2, with a weak D call TRBD1 (5 bases). V was pared by 10 bases and J by 4 bases, with 19 bases between. In germline, CDR1 is ENHRY, CDR2 SYGVKD. This CDR3 comprises 14 residues.

The J gene is TRBJ1-4, the V gene TRBV7-7; 10 bases line up with TRBD1. With V trimmed by 1 base and J by 7 bases, 6 bases remained unmatched. Germline assignment: CDR1 SSHAT and CDR2 FNYEAQ (reference sequence). This CDR3 is built from 16 residues. The CDR3 DNA reads as TGTGCCAGCAGCTTAGGGACAGGGGGAGGCAGTGAAAAACTGTTTTTT. As protein: CASSLGTGGGSEKLFF.

This chain connects TRBV19 to TRBJ1-1; 8 bases agree with TRBD1. This CDR3 has 15 amino acids. Germline V CDR1 and CDR2: LNHDA, SQIVND (reference sequence). The V and J ends lost 3 bases and 6 bases, in that order; junction bases with no gene match: 9. CDR3 region: CASSIHGQGNSEAFF. Written as DNA, the CDR3 is TGTGCCAGTAGTATTCACGGACAGGGAAACTCTGAAGCTTTCTTT.

The chain has TRBV7-2 and TRBJ2-2, with 9 bases lining up with TRBD1. The V gene's germline CDR1 is SGHTA and CDR2 FQGNSA. The CDR3 has 15 amino acids. The V and J ends lost 3 bases and 3 bases, in that order; junction bases with no gene match: 2. The CDR3 loop reads CASSFRQGDTGELFF. The CDR3 DNA reads TGTGCCAGCAGCTTTAGACAGGGGGACACCGGGGAGCTGTTTTTT.

The chain links TRBV18 to TRBJ1-2; D ambiguous. V was cut by 3 bases and J by 4 bases, with 15 bases left in between. This CDR3 has 15 amino acids. CDR1 is KGHSH and CDR2 is LQKENI in the germline V gene. CDR3 DNA sequence: TGTGCCAGCTCACCGGATATCGGGGAGGGCTATGGCTACACCTTC. Encoded protein: CASSPDIGEGYGYTF.

The genes are TRBV12-5 and TRBJ1-2, with D perhaps matching TRBD1 (6 bases). The CDR3 runs 12 residues. The V end lost 6 bases, the J end lost 4 bases, and 9 bases lay between the germline ends. Per germline, CDR1 LGHNT and CDR2 FRNRAP. This chain's CDR3 is CASGQGSYGYTF. The CDR3 DNA reads as TGTGCTAGTGGACAGGGTTCCTATGGCTACACCTTC.

V gene TRBV3-1 (or the pseudogene TRBV3-2) combines with J gene TRBJ1-1; D unclear. Per the germline V gene, CDR1 is LGHDT and CDR2 is YNNKEL (reference sequence). This CDR3 is built from 12 residues. Trimming removed 1 base at V and 6 bases at J, with 6 bases between. The CDR3 sequence: CASSQVTSEAFF. CDR3 nucleotide sequence: TGTGCCAGCAGCCAAGTAACTTCTGAAGCTTTCTTT.

This clone was observed a handful of times. The CDR3 sequence: CASSQDHGTGTKGYTF. DNA of the CDR3: TGCGCCAGCAGCCAAGATCATGGGACAGGGACTAAGGGCTACACCTTC. V usage is TRBV4-3 and J usage is TRBJ1-2; 9 bases are shared with TRBD1. The germline CDR1 and CDR2 sequences are LGHNA and YSLEER. V trimming: 0 bases; J trimming: 8 bases; junction bases outside the gene matches: 10. The CDR3 runs to 16 residues.

This chain uses TRBV9 with TRBJ2-1; D unclear. V shed 1 base and J shed 0 bases, with 8 bases lying between them. The CDR3 is 15 residues long. CDR1 and CDR2 (germline): SGDLS, YYNGEE. In nucleotides, the CDR3 is TGTGCCAGCAGCGTATCCGAGAGCTCCTACAATGAGCAGTTCTTC. Translating gives CASSVSESSYNEQFF.

The chain is built from TRBV19 and TRBJ2-5, with 7 positions matching TRBD1. Germline V lookup: CDR1 LNHDA, CDR2 SQIVND (reference sequence). This CDR3 has 17 residues. J lost 3 bases, V lost 3 bases, and 13 bases had no gene match. The CDR3: CASSIYWGRQGKETQYF. In nucleotides, the CDR3 is TGTGCCAGTAGTATTTATTGGGGAAGACAGGGAAAAGAGACCCAGTACTTC.

The genes are TRBV27 and TRBJ1-5; D is possibly TRBD1 (5 bases). Per the germline V gene, CDR1 is MNHEY and CDR2 is SMNVEV (reference sequence). CDR3 length: 13 residues. Trimming took off 8 bases at V and 5 bases at J, with 13 bases between the two ends. CDR3 loop: CASGGVAYQPQHF. The DNA of the CDR3 is TGTGCCAGCGGGGGGGTGGCTTATCAGCCCCAGCATTTT.